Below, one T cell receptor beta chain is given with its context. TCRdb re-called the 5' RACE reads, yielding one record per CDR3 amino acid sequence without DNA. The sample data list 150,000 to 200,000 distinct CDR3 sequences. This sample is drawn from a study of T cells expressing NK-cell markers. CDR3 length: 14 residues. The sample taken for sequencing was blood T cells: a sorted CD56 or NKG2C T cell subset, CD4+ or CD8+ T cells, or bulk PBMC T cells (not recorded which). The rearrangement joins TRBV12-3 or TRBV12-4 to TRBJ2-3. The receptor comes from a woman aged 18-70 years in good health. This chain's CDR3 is CASSKIQTADTQYF.